These T cell receptor beta chains were read from a single sample in a study of T-cell memory formation after mild COVID-19. A single record per CDR3 protein comes from TCRdb applying MiXCR to the 5' RACE reads. The repertoire holds roughly 510,000 distinct CDR3 sequences, with around 15% as singletons. Source material: PBMCs or a T cell subset sorted from them (not recorded which). These receptors were collected from an adult woman who had mild COVID-19 (a few samples of this study predate the infection). Cell type and time point are not known. Both conserved end residues are part of each CDR3. The order of the fields is J gene, clone size, V gene, D gene, CDR3 DNA, CDR3 protein. A D gene is named only where the DNA matches it firmly. Some rows mark clone size as missing; the rest say once, few, many or name a class of expanded clone.

>TRBJ2-7|-|TRBV15|-
TGTGCCACCAGCAGAGATGTACAGGCAAGCGAGCAGTACTTC
CATSRDVQASEQYF
>TRBJ1-3|-|TRBV25-1|-
TGTGCCAGCAGCGTGACAGGCTACTCTGGAAACACCATATATTTT
CASSVTGYSGNTIYF
>TRBJ1-2|-|TRBV18|-
TGTGCCAGCTCATCGGATTCGGGCGTGAACTATGGCTACACCTTC
CASSSDSGVNYGYTF
>TRBJ1-1|few|TRBV29-1|TRBD1
TGCAGCGTAGGGGAAGGGACAGGGACTGAAGCTTTCTTT
CSVGEGTGTEAFF
>TRBJ2-7|-|TRBV28|-
TGTGCCAGCAGTCAACCTCCGCTGGGGGGGCCCGCGCGCGCGGGAAGGCACTACGAGCAGTACTTC
CASSQPPLGGPARAGRHYEQYF
>TRBJ1-2|-|TRBV5-1|-
TGCGCCAGCAGCTTGGGTCCAGCTATCTATGGCTACACCTTC
CASSLGPAIYGYTF
>TRBJ2-3|-|TRBV6-2/TRBV6-3|-
TGTGCCAGCAGTTACTCCCTCGGGACACAAGGTGCTAGGGATACGCAGTATTTT
CASSYSLGTQGARDTQYF
>TRBJ1-3|few|TRBV20-1|-
TGCAGTGCTAGAGATGGAAACACCATATATTTT
CSARDGNTIYF
>TRBJ1-1|few|TRBV28|-
TGTGCCACCATGGGGAACACTGAAGCTTTCTTT
CATMGNTEAFF
>TRBJ2-7|-|TRBV27|-
TGTGCCAGCAGTTTCACAGGCCCTTCCTACGAGCAGTACTTC
CASSFTGPSYEQYF
>TRBJ2-1|few|TRBV7-9|-
TGTGCCAGCAGCCCCTATGGGGGGCATGAGCAGTTCTTC
CASSPYGGHEQFF
>TRBJ2-5|-|TRBV7-6|TRBD2
TGTGCCAGCAGCTTAGAGGTGCCTAGCGGGGGTAAAGAGACCCAGTACTTC
CASSLEVPSGGKETQYF
>TRBJ2-1|-|TRBV7-2|-
TGTGCCAGCAGCGCCCTGACAGGGCAGTTCTTC
CASSALTGQFF
>TRBJ1-1|few|TRBV7-9|TRBD1
TGTGCCAGCAGCGCCCGACAGGGCTTGAACACTGAAGCTTTCTTT
CASSARQGLNTEAFF
>TRBJ1-5|-|TRBV23-1|-
TGCGCCAGCAGTCAATGCCCCCGGAACATTGGGCATCAGCCCCAGCATTTT
CASSQCPRNIGHQPQHF
>TRBJ2-1|few|TRBV11-3|TRBD2
TGTGCCAGCAGCTCCTCTAGCGGGATTGGGGGGTACAATGAGCAGTTCTTC
CASSSSSGIGGYNEQFF
>TRBJ2-7|few|TRBV7-9|-
TGTGCCAGCAGCTCCGGAGAGTACGAGCAGTACTTC
CASSSGEYEQYF
>TRBJ1-5|few|TRBV7-8|TRBD1
TGTGCCAGCAGCTTTGAGAGCGGGACAGTCAATCAGCCCCAGCATTTT
CASSFESGTVNQPQHF
>TRBJ2-7|-|TRBV2|-
TGTGCCAGCAGTGAACGACGGCAGGGGTGGGTCACCTTGGACTACGAGCAGTACTTC
CASSERRQGWVTLDYEQYF
>TRBJ1-2|few|TRBV21-1|-
TGTGCCAGCAGCGCCCGCCGTCAGACAGGGATCTATGGCTACACCTTC
CASSARRQTGIYGYTF
>TRBJ2-5|few|TRBV7-9|TRBD2
TGTGCCAGCAGTCCAGGACTAGCGGGAGGGCCAGAGACCCAGTACTTC
CASSPGLAGGPETQYF
>TRBJ2-2|-|TRBV7-2|-
TGTGCCAGCAGCTTACTTTCAGGGATCACCGGGGAGCTGTTTTTT
CASSLLSGITGELFF
>TRBJ2-7|many|TRBV27|-
TGTGCCAGCAGTTTATCTGGCTACGAGCAGTACTTC
CASSLSGYEQYF
>TRBJ1-1|-|TRBV18|-
TGTGCCAGCTCAGGCCGGGCCTCGAACACTGAAGCTTTCTTT
CASSGRASNTEAFF
>TRBJ2-3|-|TRBV7-6|TRBD2
TGTGCCAGCAGCTTAAACGGGGGGGCCGGGGATACGCAGTATTTT
CASSLNGGAGDTQYF
>TRBJ1-1|few|TRBV20-1|-
TGCAGTGCACCTGGGACGGTTAACACTGAAGCTTTCTTT
CSAPGTVNTEAFF
>TRBJ2-1|-|TRBV5-6|-
TGTGCCAGCGGCCAATCTCCGGGACCCATGGGGAATGAGCAGTTCTTC
CASGQSPGPMGNEQFF
>TRBJ2-7|few|TRBV20-1|-
TGCAGTGCTGGGGGCTACGAGCAGTACTTC
CSAGGYEQYF
>TRBJ1-1|-|TRBV7-9|-
TGTGCCAGCAGCCTCCGGGACGAGGCAGCTTTCTTT
CASSLRDEAAFF
>TRBJ2-3|many|TRBV7-9|-
TGTGCCAGCAGCCCGGGGGCAGGTACCATAGATACGCAGTATTTT
CASSPGAGTIDTQYF
>TRBJ1-2|few|TRBV5-5|-
TGTGCCAGCAGCCCGAGAAGGGGGGGCCCGAACTATGGCTACACCTTC
CASSPRRGGPNYGYTF
>TRBJ1-1|few|TRBV28|TRBD1
TGTGCCAGCAGTTCCGGGACAGGGCTACTGTTT
CASSSGTGLLF